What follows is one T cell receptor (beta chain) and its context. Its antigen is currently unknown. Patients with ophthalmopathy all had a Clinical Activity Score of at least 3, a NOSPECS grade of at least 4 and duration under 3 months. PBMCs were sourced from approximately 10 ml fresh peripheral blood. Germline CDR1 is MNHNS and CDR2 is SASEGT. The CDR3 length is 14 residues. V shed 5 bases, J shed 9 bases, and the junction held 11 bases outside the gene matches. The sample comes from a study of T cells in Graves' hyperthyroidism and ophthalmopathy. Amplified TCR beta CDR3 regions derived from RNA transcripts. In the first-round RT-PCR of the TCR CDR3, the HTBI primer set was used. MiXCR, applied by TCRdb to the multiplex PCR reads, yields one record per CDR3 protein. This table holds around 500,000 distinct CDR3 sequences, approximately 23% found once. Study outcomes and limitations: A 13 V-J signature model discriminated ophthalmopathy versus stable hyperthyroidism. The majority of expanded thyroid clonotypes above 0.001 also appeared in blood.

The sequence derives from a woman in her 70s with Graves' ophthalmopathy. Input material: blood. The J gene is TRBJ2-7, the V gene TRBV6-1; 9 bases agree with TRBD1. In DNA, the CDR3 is TGTGCCAGCAGTTCGCCGGGACAGGGTCTTGTGCAGTACTTC. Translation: CASSSPGQGLVQYF.